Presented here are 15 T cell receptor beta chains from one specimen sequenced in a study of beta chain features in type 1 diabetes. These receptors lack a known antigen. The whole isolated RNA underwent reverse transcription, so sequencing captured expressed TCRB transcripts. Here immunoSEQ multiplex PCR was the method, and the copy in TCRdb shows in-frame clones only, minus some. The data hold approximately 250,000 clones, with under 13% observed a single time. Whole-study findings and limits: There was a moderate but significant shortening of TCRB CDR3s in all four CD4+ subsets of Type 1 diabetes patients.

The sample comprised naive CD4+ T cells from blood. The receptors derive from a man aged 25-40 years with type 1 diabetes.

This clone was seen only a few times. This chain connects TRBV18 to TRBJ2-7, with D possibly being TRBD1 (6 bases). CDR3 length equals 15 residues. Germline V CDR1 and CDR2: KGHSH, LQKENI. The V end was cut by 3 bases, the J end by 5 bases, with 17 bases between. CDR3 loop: CASSPGTGPPDEQYF. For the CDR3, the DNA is TGTGCCAGCTCACCCGGAACAGGGCCTCCTGACGAGCAGTACTTC.

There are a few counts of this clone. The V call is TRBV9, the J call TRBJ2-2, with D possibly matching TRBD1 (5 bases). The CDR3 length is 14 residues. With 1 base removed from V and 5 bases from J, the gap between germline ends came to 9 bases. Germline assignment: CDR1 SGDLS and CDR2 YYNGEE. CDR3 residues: CASSVSGITGELFF. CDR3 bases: TGTGCCAGCAGCGTATCAGGGATTACCGGGGAGCTGTTTTTT.

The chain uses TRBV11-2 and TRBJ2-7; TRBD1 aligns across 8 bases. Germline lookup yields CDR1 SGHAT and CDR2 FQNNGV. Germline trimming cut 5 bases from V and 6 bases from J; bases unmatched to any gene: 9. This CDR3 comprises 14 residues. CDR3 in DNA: TGTGCCAGCAGCCAAGGCAGGGGGCCCGGCGAGCAGTACTTC. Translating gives CASSQGRGPGEQYF.

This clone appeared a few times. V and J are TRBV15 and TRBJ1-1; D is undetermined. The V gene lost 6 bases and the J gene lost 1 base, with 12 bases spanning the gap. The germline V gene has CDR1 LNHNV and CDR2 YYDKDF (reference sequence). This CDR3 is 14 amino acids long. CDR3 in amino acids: CATRAGLTNTEAFF. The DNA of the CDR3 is TGTGCCACCAGAGCGGGATTGACGAACACTGAAGCTTTCTTT.

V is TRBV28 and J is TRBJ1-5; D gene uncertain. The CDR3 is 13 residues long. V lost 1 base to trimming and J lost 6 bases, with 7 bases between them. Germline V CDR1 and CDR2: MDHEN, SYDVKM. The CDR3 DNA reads TGTGCCAGCAGTTTATCAATGCGTCAGCCCCAGCATTTT. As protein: CASSLSMRQPQHF.

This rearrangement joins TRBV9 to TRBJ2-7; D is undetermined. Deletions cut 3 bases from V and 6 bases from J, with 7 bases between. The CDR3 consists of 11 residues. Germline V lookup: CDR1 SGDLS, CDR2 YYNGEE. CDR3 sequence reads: CASSGTGEQYF. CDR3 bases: TGTGCCAGCAGCGGAACGGGCGAGCAGTACTTC.

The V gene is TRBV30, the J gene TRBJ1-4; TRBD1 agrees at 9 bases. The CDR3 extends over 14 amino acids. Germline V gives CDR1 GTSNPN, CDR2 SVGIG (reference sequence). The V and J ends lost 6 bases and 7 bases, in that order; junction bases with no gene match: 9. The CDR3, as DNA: TGTGCCTGCCAAAACAGGGGGCTGGGTGAAAAACTGTTTTTT. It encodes CACQNRGLGEKLFF.

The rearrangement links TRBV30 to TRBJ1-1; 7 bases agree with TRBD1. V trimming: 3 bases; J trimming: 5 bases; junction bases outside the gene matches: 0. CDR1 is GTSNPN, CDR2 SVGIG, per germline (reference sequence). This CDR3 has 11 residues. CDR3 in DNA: TGTGCCTGGAGCAGGGGGACTGAAGCTTTCTTT. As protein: CAWSRGTEAFF. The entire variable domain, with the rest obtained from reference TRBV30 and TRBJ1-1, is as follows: SQTIHQWPATLVQPVGSPLSLECTVEGTSNPNLYWYRQAAGRGLQLLFYSVGIGQISSEVPQNLSASRPQDRQFILSSKKLLLSDSGFYLCAWSRGTEAFFGQGTRLTVV.

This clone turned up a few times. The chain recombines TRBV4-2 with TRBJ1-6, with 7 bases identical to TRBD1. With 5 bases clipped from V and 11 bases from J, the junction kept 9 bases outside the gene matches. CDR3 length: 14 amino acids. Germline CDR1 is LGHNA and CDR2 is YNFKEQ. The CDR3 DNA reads TGTGCCAGCAGCAATACAGGGGACGGGGCACCCCTCCACTTT. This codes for CASSNTGDGAPLHF.

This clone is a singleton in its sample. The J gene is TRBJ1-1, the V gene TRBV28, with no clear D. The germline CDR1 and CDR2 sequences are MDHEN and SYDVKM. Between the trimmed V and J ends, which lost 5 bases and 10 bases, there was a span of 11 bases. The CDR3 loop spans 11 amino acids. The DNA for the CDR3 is TGTGCCAGCAGTGAGGAACGGGGAGCTTTCTTT. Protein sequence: CASSEERGAFF.

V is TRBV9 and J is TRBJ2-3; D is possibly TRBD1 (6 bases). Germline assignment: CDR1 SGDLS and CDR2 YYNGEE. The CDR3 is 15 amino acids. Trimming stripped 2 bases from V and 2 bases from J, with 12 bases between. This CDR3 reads CASSVLGALTDTQYF. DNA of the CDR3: TGTGCCAGCAGCGTTCTGGGGGCCCTCACAGATACGCAGTATTTT. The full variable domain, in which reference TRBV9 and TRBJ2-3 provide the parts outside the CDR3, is DSGVTQTPKHLITATGQRVTLRCSPRSGDLSVYWYQQSLDQGLQFLIQYYNGEERAKGNILERFSAQQFPDLHSELNLSSLELGDSALYFCASSVLGALTDTQYFGPGTRLTVL.

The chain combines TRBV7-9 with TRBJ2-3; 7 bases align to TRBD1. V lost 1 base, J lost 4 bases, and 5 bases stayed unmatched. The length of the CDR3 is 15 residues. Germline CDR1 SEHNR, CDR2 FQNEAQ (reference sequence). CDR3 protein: CASSLGQGGPDTQYF. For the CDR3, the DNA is TGTGCCAGCAGCTTAGGACAGGGTGGTCCAGATACGCAGTATTTT.

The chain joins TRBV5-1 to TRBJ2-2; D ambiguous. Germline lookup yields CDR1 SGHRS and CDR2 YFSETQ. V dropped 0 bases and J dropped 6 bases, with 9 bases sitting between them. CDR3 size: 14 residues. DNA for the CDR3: TGCGCCAGCAGCTTGGGTCAGTATCCCGGGGAGCTGTTTTTT. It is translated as CASSLGQYPGELFF.

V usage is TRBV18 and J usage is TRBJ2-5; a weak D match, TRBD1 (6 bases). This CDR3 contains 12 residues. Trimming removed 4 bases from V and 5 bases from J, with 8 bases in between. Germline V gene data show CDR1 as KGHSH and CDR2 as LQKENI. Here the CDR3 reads CASSLTGETQYF. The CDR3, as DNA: TGTGCCAGCTCACTCACAGGGGAGACCCAGTACTTC.

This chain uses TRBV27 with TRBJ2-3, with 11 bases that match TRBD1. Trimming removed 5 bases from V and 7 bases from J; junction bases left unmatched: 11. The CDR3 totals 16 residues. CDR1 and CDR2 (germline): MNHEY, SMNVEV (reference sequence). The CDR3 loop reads CASSLRTGGSANTQYF. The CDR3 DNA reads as TGTGCCAGCAGTCTTCGGACAGGGGGCTCCGCAAATACGCAGTATTTT.